Reported below is one T cell receptor beta chain. Germline V gene sequence: CDR1 MNHEY, CDR2 SMNVEV (reference sequence). V was pared by 2 bases and J by 2 bases, with 5 bases of the junction left unmatched. The CDR3 spans 15 residues. The sample comes from a study of CD8+ T cells in alopecia areata. The authors extracted RNA and reverse transcribed it into cDNA as the sequencing template. The protocol was immunoSEQ multiplex PCR, while the TCRdb copy is restricted to in-frame clones and leaves out a portion. The sample lists 150,000 or so clones, roughly 62% occurring once. This chain uses TRBV27 with TRBJ2-7; 8 nucleotides agree with TRBD1. Sequencing used CD4+ T cells sorted from blood, obtained at week 0. This TCR came from a human donor with alopecia areata. The CDR3 nucleotides read TGTGCCAGCAGTTTAAAGGCAGGGGGCCCCTACGAGCAGTACTTC. It codes for CASSLKAGGPYEQYF.